These 24 T cell receptor beta chains originate from one sample sequenced in a study (dated by TCRdb to 2013 to 2016). The library came from 5' RACE. The listed sequencing device is Illumina MiSeq. Through fastp at Q25 and MiXCR, TCRdb rebuilt clones from the public reads, retaining in-frame beta chains. A single entry per CDR3 protein holds the most common genes and DNA from its merged rows. This sample is represented by about 61,000 distinct CDR3 sequences; more than 25% of them were singletons. About 2.3% of the sample belongs to the ten largest clones. The source material was tumor-infiltrating naive CD4+ T cells sorted from the breast tumor. Interpreted using the paper, the cell subset or site label stands for: naive CD4+ T cells, CD4+CD45RA+CD25-. The receptor set was obtained from a female donor with breast cancer.

The chain joins TRBV20-1 to TRBJ1-4; D perhaps matches TRBD1 (5 bases). The CDR3 has 14 amino acids. Between the trimmed V and J ends, which lost 3 bases and 8 bases, there was a span of 16 bases. Germline CDR1 and CDR2: DFQATT and SNEGSKA (reference sequence). The CDR3 DNA follows: TGCAGTGCTAGCTTAGACGGGGGGAACGAAAAACTGTTTTTT. It translates to CSASLDGGNEKLFF.

This chain joins TRBV5-1 and TRBJ2-5, with TRBD1 identical over 9 bases. CDR1 and CDR2 from the germline V gene are SGHRS and YFSETQ. V lost 4 bases to trimming and J lost 5 bases; unmatched junction nucleotides: 6. CDR3 length: 14 residues. This CDR3 reads CASSAIGTGETQYF. CDR3 nucleotide sequence: TGCGCCAGCAGCGCCATCGGGACAGGGGAGACCCAGTACTTC.

This chain joins TRBV6-5 and TRBJ1-2; D is ambiguous. The V end lost 0 bases, the J end lost 5 bases, and 7 bases lay between the germline ends. The germline V gene encodes CDR1 MNHEY and CDR2 SVGAGI. The CDR3 is 13 amino acids. This chain's CDR3 is CASSYSRQYGYTF. The CDR3 nucleotides are TGTGCCAGCAGTTACTCGCGTCAGTATGGCTACACCTTC.

The chain couples TRBV20-1 to TRBJ2-5; either TRBD1 or TRBD2 may supply D (5 bases each). The CDR3 totals 15 residues. Germline values: CDR1 DFQATT, CDR2 SNEGSKA (reference sequence). V was pared by 6 bases and J by 4 bases, with 21 bases between. The CDR3 reads CSALPAEGQAETQYF. In nucleotides, the CDR3 is TGCAGTGCCCTCCCAGCTGAGGGGCAGGCAGAGACCCAGTACTTC.

V and J are TRBV20-1 and TRBJ1-1; a weak D match, TRBD1 (6 bases). Germline V gene lookup returns CDR1 DFQATT and CDR2 SNEGSKA (reference sequence). CDR3 length equals 13 residues. With 7 bases removed from V and 3 bases from J, the gap between germline ends came to 15 bases. The CDR3 bases are TGCAGTGTAGTTGAAGGGGGGGACACTGAAGCTTTCTTT. Protein product: CSVVEGGDTEAFF.

This clonotype was seen many times. The V and J genes are TRBV20-1 and TRBJ1-2; 8 nucleotides match TRBD1. This CDR3 comprises 14 residues. The trim removed 6 bases at V and 3 bases at J, leaving 9 bases unmatched. CDR1 is DFQATT, CDR2 SNEGSKA, per germline (reference sequence). The CDR3 region has the DNA TGCAGTGCGAGCCGCTTGGACAGGGACTATGGCTACACCTTC. It codes for CSASRLDRDYGYTF.

This sequence joins TRBV3-1 and TRBJ1-2; 8 bases match TRBD1. Germline CDR1 LGHDT, CDR2 YNNKEL (reference sequence). The CDR3 consists of 15 residues. V shed 4 bases, J shed 4 bases, and the junction held 8 bases outside the gene matches. The CDR3 DNA reads TGTGCCAGCAGCCCGGGTCCAGGGGGCCCCTATGGCTACACCTTC. Translating it yields CASSPGPGGPYGYTF.

This clonotype was found once. A clone one base away is much larger, so this may be a read error. No conserved phenylalanine or tryptophan ends this CDR3, so it is likely a read error. The chain recombines TRBV28 with TRBJ1-2; no clear D gene. Trimming left V 3 bases short and J 7 bases short, with 18 bases between. The CDR3 runs 15 residues. Germline V CDR1 and CDR2: MDHEN, SYDVKM. The CDR3 DNA follows: TGTGCCAGCAGTTTGGGTGGACTCACGTCTGGTGGCTACACCTCC. It yields the protein CASSLGGLTSGGYTS.

About this clonotype itself: One base away lies a much larger clone, so this may be a sequencing read error. It is likely a read error, because the conserved phenylalanine at the end of the CDR3 is missing. The chain is built from TRBV5-1 and TRBJ2-7; D is tentatively TRBD1 or TRBD2 (5 bases each). The CDR3 spans 13 residues. The germline V gene has CDR1 SGHRS and CDR2 YFSETQ. Trimming removed 1 base from V and 3 bases from J, with 8 bases in between. The DNA of the CDR3 is TGCGCCAGCAGCTTGTTGGGGGACTACGAGCAGTACCTC. Translating gives CASSLLGDYEQYL.

This clonotype was recorded many times. The rearrangement joins TRBV6-1 to TRBJ1-2; no definite D call. Germline CDR1 and CDR2: MNHNS and SASEGT. The CDR3 totals 14 residues. V lost 4 bases and J 6 bases, leaving 15 bases between the germline ends. The CDR3, as DNA: TGTGCCAGCAGTGTAAGCGGAGGGATTCATGGCTACACCTTC. It yields the protein CASSVSGGIHGYTF.

This clonotype was seen repeatedly, ten times or more. The chain combines TRBV7-2 with TRBJ1-5; unclear D gene. V shed 2 bases and J shed 2 bases, with 7 bases lying between them. Germline CDR1 and CDR2: SGHTA and FQGNSA. This CDR3 has 14 residues. The DNA for the CDR3 is TGTGCCAGCAGCTTATCCGGTGGCAATCAGCCCCAGCATTTT. Its translation: CASSLSGGNQPQHF.

This clonotype was detected a few times. The rearrangement links TRBV20-1 to TRBJ2-1; D remains unclear. V was pared by 4 bases and J by 4 bases, with 14 bases between. CDR1 DFQATT and CDR2 SNEGSKA come from the germline V gene (reference sequence). The CDR3 length is 14 residues. The CDR3 DNA is TGCAGTGCTATTTCTTCCGTGGGTTACAATGAGCAGTTCTTC. Amino acid sequence: CSAISSVGYNEQFF.

The chain is built from TRBV7-2 and TRBJ2-5; 9 nucleotides agree with TRBD2. In germline, CDR1 is SGHTA, CDR2 FQGNSA. The trim removed 1 base at V and 3 bases at J, leaving 3 bases unmatched. This CDR3 region has 15 residues. CDR3 sequence reads: CASSLGLAGKETQYF. The CDR3, as DNA: TGTGCCAGCAGCTTAGGGCTAGCGGGAAAAGAGACCCAGTACTTC.

The chain uses TRBV5-1 and TRBJ2-5; D ambiguous. Germline V lookup: CDR1 SGHRS, CDR2 YFSETQ. With 5 bases removed from V and 2 bases from J, the gap between germline ends came to 13 bases. The CDR3 sequence is 14 residues long. The chain's CDR3 is CASRPGLGQETQYF. The CDR3 DNA sequence: TGCGCCAGCAGGCCCGGCCTGGGGCAAGAGACCCAGTACTTC.

This clonotype was counted ten times or more. J is TRBJ2-3 and V is TRBV7-2, with TRBD2 matching 11 bases. V lost 6 bases and J lost 4; bases outside the gene matches: 3. CDR3 length: 14 residues. Germline CDR1 SGHTA, CDR2 FQGNSA. This CDR3 reads CASRGLAVADTQYF. The CDR3 nucleotides read TGTGCCAGCAGGGGACTAGCGGTCGCAGATACGCAGTATTTT.

This clonotype appeared a few times. The chain combines TRBV4-3 with TRBJ2-7; D may be TRBD1 (5 bases). Trimming took off 2 bases at V and 1 base at J, with 12 bases between the two ends. The CDR3 runs 15 residues. Germline values: CDR1 LGHNA, CDR2 YSLEER. CDR3 protein: CASSQIRASSYEQYF. The CDR3 region has the DNA TGCGCCAGCAGCCAAATCAGGGCAAGTTCCTACGAGCAGTACTTC.

The chain employs TRBV24-1 and TRBJ2-4; TRBD2 agrees at 9 bases. After removal of 11 bases from V and 1 base from J, the junction contained 14 bases not matched to a gene. CDR3 length equals 17 residues. Germline CDR1 reads KGHDR; CDR2 reads SFDVKD. CDR3 amino acids: CANRTSEDLQAKNIQYF. In DNA, the CDR3 is TGTGCCAACAGGACTAGCGAGGACCTTCAGGCCAAAAACATTCAGTACTTC.

The rearrangement joins TRBV10-3 to TRBJ1-3; D is unclear. CDR1 and CDR2 (germline): ENHRY, SYGVKD. The CDR3 has 15 residues. V lost 2 bases and J 2 bases, leaving 10 bases between the germline ends. The DNA for the CDR3 is TGTGCCATCAGTGAGGACGGTTTCCCTGGAAACACCATATATTTT. This gives the protein CAISEDGFPGNTIYF.

This clonotype has a count of ten or more. V and J are TRBV20-1 and TRBJ2-7, with 8 bases fitting TRBD2. Germline lookup yields CDR1 DFQATT and CDR2 SNEGSKA (reference sequence). V lost 6 bases and J lost 0; bases outside the gene matches: 10. The CDR3 extends over 15 amino acids. The CDR3 region is CSANGGDGYSYEQYF. DNA for the CDR3: TGCAGTGCGAACGGGGGGGACGGATACTCCTACGAGCAGTACTTC.

This clonotype was observed at least ten times. CDR3 DNA sequence: TGCGCCAGCAGCTTGATCGGGACTACCGGGGATACGCAGTATTTT. This gives the protein CASSLIGTTGDTQYF. The genes are TRBV5-1 and TRBJ2-3, with 7 bases aligning to TRBD2. The CDR3 extends over 15 amino acids. V trimming: 1 base; J trimming: 6 bases; junction bases outside the gene matches: 8. CDR1 and CDR2 from the germline V gene are SGHRS and YFSETQ.

The chain is built from TRBV4-1 and TRBJ2-7; D is possibly TRBD1 or TRBD2 (5 bases each). CDR1 is MGHRA and CDR2 is YSYEKL in the germline V gene. There are 14 residues in the CDR3. Between the trimmed V and J ends, which lost 4 bases and 0 bases, there was a span of 10 bases. The CDR3: CASSRGAGSYEQYF. CDR3 nucleotide sequence: TGCGCCAGCAGCCGAGGGGCAGGCTCCTACGAGCAGTACTTC.

Ten or more counts support this clonotype. The V gene is TRBV6-5, the J gene TRBJ1-1; D unclear. V dropped 5 bases and J dropped 1 base, with 8 bases sitting between them. The CDR3 is 13 residues long. From germline, CDR1 is MNHEY and CDR2 SVGAGI. CDR3 DNA: TGTGCCAGCAGTATAGACAAGAACACTGAAGCTTTCTTT. Translation gives CASSIDKNTEAFF.

In the case of this clonotype: This may be a read error, as it is one base from a much larger clone. V and J are TRBV5-1 and TRBJ2-3; tentatively, D is TRBD2 (5 bases). CDR3 length equals 14 residues. Germline assignment: CDR1 SGHRS and CDR2 YFSETQ. In DNA, the CDR3 is TGCGCCTGCAGCCAGCGGCTAAACACAGATACGCAGTATTTT. It specifies CACSQRLNTDTQYF.

The CDR3 DNA sequence: TGTGCCAGCAGTTTCAACGGTGAGGGTGAGCAGTTCTTC. Residues: CASSFNGEGEQFF. V usage is TRBV12-3 or TRBV12-4 and J usage is TRBJ2-1, with a possible D match to TRBD2 (5 bases). The CDR3 has 13 amino acids. V lost 3 bases and J 9 bases, leaving 12 bases between the germline ends.